Below, one T cell receptor (beta chain) is given with its context. With V trimmed by 4 bases and J by 9 bases, 7 bases remained unmatched. The CDR3 consists of 13 residues. Germline CDR1 reads WNHNN; CDR2 reads SYGVQD (reference sequence). MiXCR, applied by TCRdb to the RT-PCR reads, yields one record per CDR3 protein. This sample has 650,000 to 800,000 distinct CDR3 sequences, with about 14% found just once. The chain has TRBV10-1 and TRBJ2-3; 7 positions agree with TRBD2. The sequence was collected from a female donor in good health, serving as a healthy control. Sequences were obtained from memory CD4+ T cells from blood. The CDR3 DNA reads TGCGCCAGCAGTGGGATCGGAGCGGGAACGCAGTATTTT. Protein sequence: CASSGIGAGTQYF.